The 16 T cell receptor beta chains below were found in one sample sequenced in a study of cytomegalovirus exposure and HLA in healthy donors. The study ran its PCR with 60 Vbeta and 13 Jbeta primers. The method was immunoSEQ multiplex PCR; TCRdb's version includes in-frame clones alone and lacks a portion of them. The table shows some 150,000 clones, with 64% occurring only once. The specimen sequenced was PBMCs. The source is a woman aged 25 to 39 in good health and CMV-seropositive.

This clone was found a few times. The rearrangement uses TRBV4-1 and TRBJ2-5, with D unresolved. V lost 4 bases, J lost 9 bases, and 15 bases lay in between. The CDR3 length is 13 residues. The germline V gene encodes CDR1 MGHRA and CDR2 YSYEKL. For the CDR3, the DNA is TGCGCCAGCAGCCGTTTGGAAAGCGAGGCCCAGTACTTC. It encodes CASSRLESEAQYF.

The chain couples TRBV5-1 to TRBJ2-7; weak D call: TRBD2 (5 bases). The V gene's germline CDR1 is SGHRS and CDR2 YFSETQ. Trimming pared 0 bases from V and 1 base from J, leaving 11 bases between. The CDR3 runs 15 residues. CDR3 sequence (DNA): TGCGCCAGCAGCTTGGATGTCGGGGAATCCTACGAGCAGTACTTC. It is translated as CASSLDVGESYEQYF.

CDR3 sequence reads: CASSARTQETQYF. The CDR3 nucleotides read TGTGCCAGCAGCGCCCGTACACAAGAGACCCAGTACTTC. This sequence joins TRBV9 and TRBJ2-5; D is uncertain. CDR1 and CDR2 (germline): SGDLS, YYNGEE. Trimming pared 3 bases from V and 2 bases from J, leaving 8 bases between. The CDR3 length is 13 residues.

Only a few counts were recorded for this clone. The chain combines TRBV19 with TRBJ2-5; 10 bases fit TRBD2. CDR3 length equals 15 residues. Germline V gives CDR1 LNHDA, CDR2 SQIVND (reference sequence). The V and J ends lost 3 bases and 2 bases, in that order; junction bases with no gene match: 3. The CDR3 nucleotides read TGTGCCAGTAGTATCTGGACTAGCGGTCAAGAGACCCAGTACTTC. The encoded protein is CASSIWTSGQETQYF.

The gene calls are TRBV6-4 and TRBJ2-7, with TRBD1 as a possible D gene (6 bases). There are 10 residues in the CDR3. Germline V gene data show CDR1 as MRHNA and CDR2 as SNTAGT. The germline V and J ends were trimmed by 6 bases and 6 bases, with 6 bases remaining between them. CDR3: CASRTGEQYF. The CDR3 nucleotides are TGTGCCAGCAGGACAGGCGAGCAGTACTTC.

CDR3 region: CASSVPPRQPSGAFF. The CDR3 DNA reads as TGTGCCAGCAGCGTGCCCCCTAGGCAGCCAAGCGGGGCTTTCTTT. The rearrangement uses TRBV9 and TRBJ1-1; D not certain. Trimming removed 2 bases from V and 11 bases from J, with 22 bases in between. The germline CDR1 and CDR2 sequences are SGDLS and YYNGEE. The CDR3 covers 15 residues. The full variable domain, its missing parts supplied by reference TRBV9 and TRBJ1-1, is DSGVTQTPKHLITATGQRVTLRCSPRSGDLSVYWYQQSLDQGLQFLIQYYNGEERAKGNILERFSAQQFPDLHSELNLSSLELGDSALYFCASSVPPRQPSGAFFGQGTRLTVV.

The chain carries TRBV21-1 and TRBJ2-7; TRBD1, the D gene given by the table, was not confirmed from the DNA. TRBV21-1 is annotated as a pseudogene. The CDR3 is 9 residues long. Written as DNA, the CDR3 is TGTGCCAGTGGGCACGAGCAGTACTTC. As protein: CASGHEQYF.

The chain carries TRBV29-1 and TRBJ2-3; possibly TRBD2 for D (5 bases). The length of the CDR3 is 13 residues. V was trimmed by 2 bases and J by 4 bases, leaving 10 bases between them. Germline V gives CDR1 SQVTM, CDR2 ANQGSEA. This chain's CDR3 is CSVEIEGPDTQYF. The CDR3 DNA reads TGCAGCGTTGAAATAGAGGGCCCAGATACGCAGTATTTT.

The chain employs TRBV6-5 and TRBJ2-1, with D perhaps matching TRBD2 (5 bases). Trimming took 6 bases from V and 9 from J, leaving 18 bases between them. Germline assignment: CDR1 MNHEY and CDR2 SVGAGI. This CDR3 has 14 amino acids. The DNA of the CDR3 is TGTGCCAGCAGCCGACGACTCGTTGCGGGTGAGCAGTTCTTC. Translation: CASSRRLVAGEQFF.

This chain connects TRBV9 to TRBJ2-1, with 10 bases identical to TRBD2. Unmatched junction bases numbered 10, after V lost 3 bases and J lost 4 bases. CDR1 is SGDLS, CDR2 YYNGEE, per germline. This CDR3 comprises 17 residues. Written as DNA, the CDR3 is TGTGCCAGCAGCGCGCCAAGACTAGCGGGTAAATACAATGAGCAGTTCTTC. Amino acids: CASSAPRLAGKYNEQFF.

This clone was observed a handful of times. The chain couples TRBV5-6 to TRBJ1-4, with D hard to call. V was pared by 4 bases and J by 7 bases, with 5 bases between. CDR3 length: 11 residues. CDR1 is SGHDT, CDR2 YYEEEE, per germline. The CDR3 region is CASSRGEKLFF. The CDR3 DNA is TGTGCCAGCAGCAGAGGTGAAAAACTGTTTTTT.

The chain joins TRBV30 to TRBJ1-5; tentative D call: TRBD1 (6 bases). The CDR3 contains 15 residues. V dropped 2 bases and J dropped 0 bases, with 11 bases sitting between them. From germline, CDR1 is GTSNPN and CDR2 SVGIG (reference sequence). As DNA, the CDR3 is TGTGCCTGGAGTCCGGGACAAGGTAGCAATCAGCCCCAGCATTTT. It encodes CAWSPGQGSNQPQHF.

This sequence joins TRBV6-5 and TRBJ2-2, with a weak D call TRBD2 (5 bases). Trimming removed 6 bases at V and 7 bases at J, with 9 bases between. Per germline, CDR1 MNHEY and CDR2 SVGAGI. The CDR3 totals 12 residues. CDR3 sequence reads: CASSRGSGELFF. CDR3 nucleotide sequence: TGTGCCAGCAGCCGGGGTAGCGGGGAGCTGTTTTTT.

This clone was counted a few times. CDR3 in amino acids: CASQDRVGEQYF. The DNA for the CDR3 is TGTGCCAGCCAAGACAGGGTCGGCGAGCAGTACTTC. V is TRBV6-6 and J is TRBJ2-7; 7 positions agree with TRBD1. Germline V lookup: CDR1 MNHNY, CDR2 SVGAGI (reference sequence). V was pared by 8 bases and J by 6 bases, with 7 bases of the junction left unmatched. There are 12 residues in the CDR3.

This clone has only one observation. The V and J genes are TRBV5-6 and TRBJ1-5; a weak D match, TRBD1 (5 bases). Germline CDR1 is SGHDT and CDR2 is YYEEEE. The CDR3 totals 15 residues. Trimming left V 4 bases short and J 4 bases short, with 15 bases between. For the CDR3, the DNA is TGTGCCAGCAGCACATTCCTCCAGGGAAATCAGCCCCAGCATTTT. Translation: CASSTFLQGNQPQHF.

The V and J genes are TRBV5-8 and TRBJ2-7; maybe TRBD2 (5 bases). Trimming took 4 bases from V and 6 from J, leaving 14 bases between them. This CDR3 is built from 13 residues. The V gene's germline CDR1 is SGHTS and CDR2 YDEGEE. CDR3 nucleotide sequence: TGTGCCAGCAGCGGATACACGGGGATCGAGCAGTACTTC. This gives the protein CASSGYTGIEQYF.